This T cell receptor (beta chain) was profiled in a study of Ad26.COV2.S vaccination and SARS-CoV-2 variants. Study overall: In the study, Ad26.COV2.S was injected intramuscularly once, or twice 56 days apart.

Sequencing was performed with immunoSEQ multiplex PCR; in TCRdb, only in-frame clones are kept and a portion is missing. The table has fewer than 500,000 clones, 90% seen once. Treatment specified: roughly 20 received Ad26.COV2.S at low or high dose, single or two shots; 5 received placebo; per-sample allocation not given. After the first vaccine or placebo injection, samples were drawn on day 63. Germline CDR1 MNHEY, CDR2 SVGAGI. Trimming removed 6 bases from V and 5 bases from J, with 13 bases in between. The CDR3 has 13 amino acids. The chain couples TRBV6-5 to TRBJ2-5, with TRBD2 as a possible D gene (6 bases). This TCR came from a person aged 18 to 59 who received the Ad26.COV2.S COVID-19 vaccine or a placebo. The sequencing used peripheral blood, collected in a trial of Ad26.COV2.S vaccine versus placebo. Written as DNA, the CDR3 is TGTGCCAGCAGCTCGGGGGTTGGGGAGACCCAGTACTTC. It yields the protein CASSSGVGETQYF.